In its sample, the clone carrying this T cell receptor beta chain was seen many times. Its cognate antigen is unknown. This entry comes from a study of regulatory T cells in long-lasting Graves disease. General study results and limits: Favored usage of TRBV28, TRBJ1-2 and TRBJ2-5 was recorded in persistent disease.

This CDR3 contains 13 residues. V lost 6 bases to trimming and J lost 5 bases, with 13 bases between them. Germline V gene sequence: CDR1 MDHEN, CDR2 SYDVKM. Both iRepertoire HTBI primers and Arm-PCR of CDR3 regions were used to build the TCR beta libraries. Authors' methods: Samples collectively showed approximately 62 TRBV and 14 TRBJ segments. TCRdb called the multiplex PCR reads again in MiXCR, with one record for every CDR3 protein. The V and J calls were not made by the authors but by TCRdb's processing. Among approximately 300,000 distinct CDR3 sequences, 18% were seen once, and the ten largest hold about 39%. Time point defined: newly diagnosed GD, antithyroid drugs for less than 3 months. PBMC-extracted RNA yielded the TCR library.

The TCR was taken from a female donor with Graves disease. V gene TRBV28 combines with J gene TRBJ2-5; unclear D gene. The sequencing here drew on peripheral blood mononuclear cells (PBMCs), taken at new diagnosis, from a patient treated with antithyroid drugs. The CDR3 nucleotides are TGTGCCAGCAGCTTTCCCCAAAGGGAGACCCAGTACTTC. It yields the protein CASSFPQRETQYF.